A selection of T cell receptor beta chains follows, all from one sample in a study of CD8+ T cells in alopecia areata. Clones were read by immunoSEQ multiplex PCR, and TCRdb kept only the in-frame ones, dropping some. The table includes around 140,000 clones, 51% detected once. Source: CD4+ T cells sorted from blood, taken at week 0. The source of these receptors is a human donor with alopecia areata. Both conserved end residues are part of each CDR3. D genes are given only for firm matches. Size tells how often a clone was seen (once, few, many) or the class of an expanded clone, and some rows leave it out.

D	J	length	size	V	DNA	CDR3
TRBD2	TRBJ2-2	18	NA	TRBV6-1	TGTGCCAGCAGTGACAAGCTAGCGGGCCCCGTTAAGGCCGGGGAGCTGTTTTTT	CASSDKLAGPVKAGELFF
NA	TRBJ2-2	16	NA	TRBV9	TGTGCCAGCAGCGTGGTGCAGGGAGTGGGAACCGGGGAGCTGTTTTTT	CASSVVQGVGTGELFF
NA	TRBJ2-6	16	NA	TRBV10-3	TGTGCCATCAGTGAGTCGATAGGGGCAGTCTCTACCGTCCTGACTTTC	CAISESIGAVSTVLTF
NA	TRBJ2-3	14	few	TRBV7-2	TGTGCCAGCAGCTTTCGCCGGAACACAGATACGCAGTATTTT	CASSFRRNTDTQYF
NA	TRBJ2-7	16	NA	TRBV4-3	TGCGCCAGCAGCCAAGTTCCCCTAACTCCCTCCTACGAGCAGTACTTC	CASSQVPLTPSYEQYF
NA	TRBJ2-5	17	few	TRBV10-3	TGTGCCATCAGTGAGTCGACTGGAGGCAGGGGTTGGGAGACCCAGTACTTC	CAISESTGGRGWETQYF
TRBD2	TRBJ2-4	17	many	TRBV7-2	TGTGCCAGCAGCTTAAGCCCAGCGGGGGACCGAAAAAACATTCAGTACTTC	CASSLSPAGDRKNIQYF
TRBD1	TRBJ1-4	16	few	TRBV23-1	TGCGCCAGCAGTCATAGAACAGGGGCAACTAATGAAAAACTGTTTTTT	CASSHRTGATNEKLFF
TRBD1	TRBJ1-5	20	NA	TRBV4-1	TGCGCCAGCAGCCAAGACCTGCGGACAGGGAGTTTTTATAGCAATCAGCCCCAGCATTTT	CASSQDLRTGSFYSNQPQHF
NA	TRBJ2-7	14	NA	TRBV2	TGTGCCAGCAGTGATGGGGGAAGCACGGACGAGCAGTACTTC	CASSDGGSTDEQYF
NA	TRBJ2-5	12	NA	TRBV30	TGTGCCTGGAGTGAGGGGGGAGAGACCCAGTACTTC	CAWSEGGETQYF
NA	TRBJ2-1	14	NA	TRBV5-1	TGCGCCAGCAGCCCCACACCGGACTCGGGGGAGCAGTTCTTC	CASSPTPDSGEQFF
NA	TRBJ1-1	13	NA	TRBV2	TGTGCCAGCAGTGACGATGGTATCACTGAAGCTTTCTTT	CASSDDGITEAFF
NA	TRBJ2-7	14	few	TRBV10-3	TGTGCCATCAGTGTAGAAGGGACCCCCTACGAGCAGTACTTC	CAISVEGTPYEQYF
NA	TRBJ2-1	15	NA	TRBV29-1	TGCAGCGTTGCATCAGGGAGGAGCTCCTACAATGAGCAGTTCTTC	CSVASGRSSYNEQFF
NA	TRBJ2-4	13	NA	TRBV7-9	TGTGCCAGCAGCCAGGGGACCAAAAACATTCAGTACTTC	CASSQGTKNIQYF
NA	TRBJ1-5	13	few	TRBV5-4	TGTGCCAGCAGTCCCGGGGGGGACCAGCCCCAGCATTTT	CASSPGGDQPQHF
NA	TRBJ1-2	10	NA	TRBV7-2	TGTGCCAGCGGGACCTATGGCTACACCTTC	CASGTYGYTF
TRBD2	TRBJ2-3	18	NA	TRBV9	TGTGCCAGCAGCTACTTAGGGGCTAGCGGGATGACCACAGATACGCAGTATTTT	CASSYLGASGMTTDTQYF
NA	TRBJ2-5	13	NA	TRBV7-9	TGTGCCAGCAGCTTCTCGACTCGTGAGACCCAGTACTTC	CASSFSTRETQYF
NA	TRBJ1-2	12	few	TRBV30	TGTGCCTGGAGTCGGGAAAGGGCTGGCTACACCTTC	CAWSRERAGYTF
TRBD1	TRBJ1-2	15	NA	TRBV7-2	TGTGCCAGCAGCCCCCCAGGGACAGGCTTGGGGGGCTACACCTTC	CASSPPGTGLGGYTF
NA	TRBJ2-7	14	NA	TRBV29-1	TGCAGCGTTGAAGTCGGCAGGAGCTCCTACGAGCAGTACTTC	CSVEVGRSSYEQYF
TRBD1	TRBJ1-1	15	few	TRBV7-9	TGTGCCAGCAGCCCAGGTGTCAGGGGGGACACTGAAGCTTTCTTT	CASSPGVRGDTEAFF
NA	TRBJ2-7	12	NA	TRBV5-6	TGTGCCAGCAGCCAAAAGTTCGGCGAGCAGTACTTC	CASSQKFGEQYF
NA	TRBJ1-1	15	NA	TRBV30	TGTGCCTCCCCTGTTAGTGCTTCCGGGACCACTGAAGCTTTCTTT	CASPVSASGTTEAFF
NA	TRBJ2-7	13	NA	TRBV29-1	TGCAGCGTTCAACGGGGTAGCTCCTACGAGCAGTACTTC	CSVQRGSSYEQYF
NA	TRBJ2-4	15	NA	TRBV19	TGTGCCAGTAGTATACCCAGGGGCGCCAAAAACATTCAGTACTTC	CASSIPRGAKNIQYF
TRBD1	TRBJ1-2	13	NA	TRBV29-1	TGCAGCGTGGGGGACAGGGTGGACTATGGCTACACCTTC	CSVGDRVDYGYTF
TRBD2	TRBJ2-7	15	few	TRBV4-1	TGCGCCAGCAACAACCCGGGGGGTGGCACCTACGAGCAGTACTTC	CASNNPGGGTYEQYF
NA	TRBJ2-3	13	NA	TRBV29-1	TGCAGCGTTGGGGTGGGCCGTACAGATACGCAGTATTTT	CSVGVGRTDTQYF
NA	TRBJ2-2	15	NA	TRBV7-8	TGTGCCAGCAGCTTAGCGGAGAGGAACACCGGGGAGCTGTTTTTT	CASSLAERNTGELFF
NA	TRBJ2-7	13	NA	TRBV5-1	TGCGCCAGCATTATCAGGAGTACCTACGAGCAGTACTTC	CASIIRSTYEQYF
NA	TRBJ2-3	13	NA	TRBV7-2	TGTGCCAGCAGCTTCGCCTTAACGGATACGCAGTATTTT	CASSFALTDTQYF
NA	TRBJ1-1	14	few	TRBV4-1	TGCGCCAGCACGCCCCCAAGGCAGAACACTGAAGCTTTCTTT	CASTPPRQNTEAFF
NA	TRBJ2-7	12	many	TRBV28	TGTGCCAGCAGTCGGACAGTGGACGAGCAGTACTTC	CASSRTVDEQYF
TRBD2	TRBJ2-5	17	once	TRBV7-2	TGTGCCAGCAGTCACAGAATAGCGGGAGGGACACAAGAGACCCAGTACTTC	CASSHRIAGGTQETQYF
TRBD2	TRBJ2-3	19	NA	TRBV23-1	TGCGCCAGCAGCCCAACTAGCGGGAGGCTAAAAGAGCGGACAGATACGCAGTATTTT	CASSPTSGRLKERTDTQYF
NA	TRBJ1-2	16	NA	TRBV25-1	TGTGCCAGCAGTGAAGCTGGGGAAGGGGCGAGATCTGGCTACACCTTC	CASSEAGEGARSGYTF
TRBD2	TRBJ2-7	14	NA	TRBV29-1	TGCAGCGTTGCGGGGGGGGCGGGCGCCTACGAGCAGTACTTC	CSVAGGAGAYEQYF
NA	TRBJ2-1	15	NA	TRBV30	TGTGCCTGGACTGCAGGGGCAGGGGCCTACAATGAGCAGTTCTTC	CAWTAGAGAYNEQFF
NA	TRBJ2-3	11	once	TRBV20-1	TGCAGTGCTAGAAAGGTGGATACGCAGTATTTT	CSARKVDTQYF
TRBD2	TRBJ2-5	17	few	TRBV5-1	TGCGCCAGCAGCTTGGCCCGTGGGGCTAGCGGGCAAGAGACCCAGTACTTC	CASSLARGASGQETQYF
NA	TRBJ2-5	14	few	TRBV7-2	TGTGCCAGCAGCCCCGGGGGAAGGCAAGAGACCCAGTACTTC	CASSPGGRQETQYF
NA	TRBJ2-7	14	few	TRBV29-1	TGCAGCGTTACAAGAACCAGGGGAACCTACGAGCAGTACTTC	CSVTRTRGTYEQYF